The next 30 T cell receptor beta chains were all read from a single sample in a study of cytomegalovirus exposure and HLA in healthy donors. 13 Jbeta primers and 60 Vbeta primers were used for the PCR. Libraries were prepared by immunoSEQ multiplex PCR; TCRdb keeps only in-frame clonotypes and omits some of them. Here the sample spans some 97,000 clones, roughly three quarters being singletons. What was sequenced was PBMCs. These receptors all stem from a woman between 50 and 59 years old in good health and CMV-seropositive.

J is TRBJ2-1 and V is TRBV10-1, with TRBD1 matching over 12 bases. Germline CDR1 WNHNN, CDR2 SYGVQD (reference sequence). This CDR3 comprises 14 residues. J gave up 8 bases and V 7 bases, and 6 bases lay outside the gene matches. The CDR3 nucleotides read TGCGCCAGCAAGCCGGGACAGGGGGCCGATGAGCAGTTCTTC. Its protein is CASKPGQGADEQFF.

The rearrangement uses TRBV29-1 and TRBJ1-2; 7 bases agree with TRBD1. The CDR3 runs to 14 residues. From germline, CDR1 is SQVTM and CDR2 ANQGSEA. With 7 bases clipped from V and 4 bases from J, the junction kept 12 bases outside the gene matches. The CDR3 DNA is TGCAGCGCCGCTCGGGCAGGGGGGATCTATGGCTACACCTTC. This sequence encodes CSAARAGGIYGYTF.

This clone was counted once. V and J are TRBV10-1 and TRBJ2-5, with 10 bases that match TRBD2. Unmatched junction bases numbered 8, after V lost 8 bases and J lost 5 bases. CDR3 length: 14 amino acids. The germline gives CDR1 WNHNN, CDR2 SYGVQD (reference sequence). CDR3 nucleotide sequence: TGCGCCAGCGGTAGCGGGGGGCCGGGGGAGACCCAGTACTTC. This sequence encodes CASGSGGPGETQYF.

The chain employs TRBV13 and TRBJ2-7; tentative D call: TRBD1 (6 bases). Germline lookup yields CDR1 PRHDT and CDR2 FYEKMQ (reference sequence). V lost 5 bases and J 2 bases, leaving 13 bases between the germline ends. The CDR3 extends over 14 amino acids. CDR3 DNA sequence: TGTGCCAGCAGCACCCGCCAGGGGACCTACGAGCAGTACTTC. Translation gives CASSTRQGTYEQYF.

This chain connects TRBV29-1 to TRBJ1-2, with TRBD1 matching 8 bases. The CDR3 totals 13 residues. In germline, CDR1 is SQVTM, CDR2 ANQGSEA. V shed 6 bases and J 0 bases; nucleotides not matched to a gene: 3. The CDR3 reads CSVGQGSNYGYTF. In nucleotides, the CDR3 is TGCAGCGTCGGACAGGGCTCTAACTATGGCTACACCTTC.

This chain links TRBV30 with TRBJ1-5; D may be TRBD1 (5 bases). CDR3 length: 10 residues. V lost 3 bases, J lost 11 bases, and 8 bases lay in between. From germline, CDR1 is GTSNPN and CDR2 SVGIG (reference sequence). The CDR3 loop is CAWSRGAQHF. CDR3 sequence (DNA): TGTGCCTGGAGCCGGGGGGCCCAGCATTTT.

The genes are TRBV23-1 and TRBJ1-2, with a tentative D call TRBD1 (5 bases). TRBV23-1 is classed as an ORF, of uncertain function. The CDR3 totals 14 residues. The V end lost 1 base, the J end lost 4 bases, and 10 bases lay between the germline ends. Here the CDR3 reads CASSQCRGPYGYTF. CDR3 sequence (DNA): TGCGCCAGCAGTCAATGTAGGGGCCCCTATGGCTACACCTTC.

The J gene is TRBJ1-3, the V gene TRBV5-6, with 10 bases lining up with TRBD1. The CDR3 loop spans 17 amino acids. Looked up from germline, CDR1 is SGHDT and CDR2 is YYEEEE. With V trimmed by 2 bases and J by 0 bases, 5 bases remained unmatched. CDR3: CASSFGTGALSGNTIYF. CDR3 bases: TGTGCCAGCAGCTTCGGGACAGGGGCCCTCTCTGGAAACACCATATATTTT.

V usage is TRBV4-1 and J usage is TRBJ2-7, with D perhaps matching TRBD2 (6 bases). The CDR3 has 15 amino acids. Trimming pared 1 base from V and 0 bases from J, leaving 10 bases between. The germline gives CDR1 MGHRA, CDR2 YSYEKL. CDR3 bases: TGCGCCAGCAGCCAAGTGAGCGGGCGCTCCTACGAGCAGTACTTC. Protein sequence: CASSQVSGRSYEQYF.

V and J are TRBV2 and TRBJ1-5; 7 positions match TRBD1. The CDR3 length is 14 residues. CDR1 is SNHLY, CDR2 FYNNEI, per germline. V lost 7 bases, J lost 1 base, and 4 bases stayed unmatched. The CDR3 here is CASKSRGSNQPQHF. The CDR3 DNA is TGTGCCAGCAAAAGCAGGGGGAGCAATCAGCCCCAGCATTTT.

The chain links TRBV6-6 to TRBJ1-2; D unresolved. Germline-derived CDR1 and CDR2 are MNHNY and SVGAGI (reference sequence). The CDR3 loop spans 13 amino acids. Trimming cost V 0 bases and J 8 bases, with 10 bases left between them. In DNA form, the CDR3 reads TGTGCCAGCAGTTACTCAGTCAGTTCAGGCTACACCTTC. Protein: CASSYSVSSGYTF.

The chain couples TRBV5-4 to TRBJ2-7; 10 nucleotides match TRBD2. CDR1 is SGHNT, CDR2 YYREEE, per germline (reference sequence). The CDR3 totals 13 residues. The ends lost 3 bases at V and 6 bases at J; junction bases unmatched: 3. This chain's CDR3 is CASSSSGRTEQYF. The CDR3 nucleotides read TGTGCCAGCAGCTCTAGCGGGAGAACCGAGCAGTACTTC. Combining the CDR3 with reference TRBV5-4 and TRBJ2-7 gives the whole variable domain ETGVTQSPTHLIKTRGQQVTLRCSSQSGHNTVSWYQQALGQGPQFIFQYYREEENGRGNFPPRFSGLQFPNYSSELNVNALELDDSALYLCASSSSGRTEQYFGPGTRLTVT.

V gene TRBV29-1 combines with J gene TRBJ2-5; TRBD1 might be the D (5 bases). This CDR3 comprises 12 residues. CDR1 and CDR2 (germline): SQVTM, ANQGSEA. V was trimmed by 6 bases and J by 5 bases, leaving 13 bases between them. CDR3 protein: CSVQVAGETQYF. The DNA for the CDR3 is TGCAGCGTCCAAGTCGCAGGGGAGACCCAGTACTTC.

V usage is TRBV27 and J usage is TRBJ2-5, with 9 nucleotides matching TRBD1. The closer fit of TRBJ2-7 to the DNA end suggests the J call may be wrong. From germline, CDR1 is MNHEY and CDR2 SMNVEV (reference sequence). The CDR3 length is 14 residues. The CDR3 region has the DNA TGTGCCAGCAGCCTTCCGGGACAGGGCTACGAGCAGTACTTC. Translation gives CASSLPGQGYEQYF.

This chain connects TRBV27 to TRBJ1-4, with D hard to call. Trimming removed 3 bases from V and 8 bases from J, with 19 bases in between. The CDR3 is made up of 16 amino acids. Germline V CDR1 and CDR2: MNHEY, SMNVEV (reference sequence). The CDR3 reads CASSFLPGGRKEKLFF. DNA for the CDR3: TGTGCCAGCAGTTTTCTTCCGGGAGGGCGCAAGGAAAAACTGTTTTTT.

In its sample, this clone was seen once. V is TRBV27 and J is TRBJ1-1, with D possibly matching TRBD1 (5 bases). Per the germline V gene, CDR1 is MNHEY and CDR2 is SMNVEV (reference sequence). This CDR3 is 14 amino acids long. V was trimmed by 5 bases and J by 1 base, leaving 11 bases between them. CDR3 in amino acids: CASSKGPKNTEAFF. Here the CDR3 DNA reads TGTGCCAGCAGTAAGGGGCCTAAGAACACTGAAGCTTTCTTT.

The chain joins TRBV7-3 to TRBJ2-2, with D unresolved. In germline, CDR1 is SGHTA, CDR2 FQGTGA. Trimming took off 5 bases at V and 8 bases at J, with 12 bases between the two ends. This CDR3 is built from 13 residues. The CDR3 nucleotides are TGTGCCAGCAGCCTCCCCTCCAGTGGGGAGCTGTTTTTT. Protein: CASSLPSSGELFF.

The genes are TRBV11-1 and TRBJ1-1; 7 nucleotides align to TRBD1. With 3 bases clipped from V and 4 bases from J, the junction kept 5 bases outside the gene matches. CDR1 is SGHAT, CDR2 FQDESV, per germline (reference sequence). The CDR3 sequence is 14 residues long. CDR3 coding DNA: TGTGCCAGCAGCTTGGGGACAGTCCCCACTGAAGCTTTCTTT. Its protein product is CASSLGTVPTEAFF.

V is TRBV6-1 and J is TRBJ2-1, with D perhaps matching TRBD2 (6 bases). V lost 6 bases and J lost 0, with 15 bases in between. This CDR3 has 16 residues. Germline values: CDR1 MNHNS, CDR2 SASEGT. In nucleotides, the CDR3 is TGTGCCAGCAGCGAACCGGGGGATGGCTCCTACAATGAGCAGTTCTTC. Translation: CASSEPGDGSYNEQFF.

This chain uses TRBV12-5 with TRBJ2-7, with TRBD1 identical over 8 bases. Per germline, CDR1 LGHNT and CDR2 FRNRAP. With 3 bases clipped from V and 3 bases from J, the junction kept 4 bases outside the gene matches. This CDR3 region has 14 residues. CDR3 in amino acids: CASGFQTGGYEQYF. In DNA, the CDR3 is TGTGCTAGTGGTTTCCAAACAGGGGGCTACGAGCAGTACTTC.

The CDR3 sequence is CASSSGQGGGNQPQHF. DNA of the CDR3: TGTGCCAGCAGCTCCGGACAGGGAGGTGGCAATCAGCCCCAGCATTTT. The chain carries TRBV11-1 and TRBJ1-5; 8 bases line up with TRBD1. This CDR3 has 16 amino acids. V lost 4 bases, J lost 2 bases, and 7 bases stayed unmatched. From germline, CDR1 is SGHAT and CDR2 FQDESV (reference sequence).

This clone was observed a handful of times. The V gene is TRBV9, the J gene TRBJ1-1; 9 nucleotides align to TRBD1. The V gene's germline CDR1 is SGDLS and CDR2 YYNGEE. Trimming cost V 3 bases and J 7 bases; bases outside gene matches: 10. The CDR3 covers 15 residues. The CDR3 bases are TGTGCCAGCAGCGCCCAGGACAGGGGAAGATTTGAAGCTTTCTTT. Residues: CASSAQDRGRFEAFF. The full variable domain, in which reference TRBV9 and TRBJ1-1 provide the parts outside the CDR3, is DSGVTQTPKHLITATGQRVTLRCSPRSGDLSVYWYQQSLDQGLQFLIQYYNGEERAKGNILERFSAQQFPDLHSELNLSSLELGDSALYFCASSAQDRGRFEAFFGQGTRLTVV.

This clone was observed once. J is TRBJ2-1 and V is TRBV23-1; 9 bases line up with TRBD2. TRBV23-1 is classed as an ORF, of uncertain function. V shed 6 bases and J 9 bases; nucleotides not matched to a gene: 21. This CDR3 has 18 amino acids. CDR3 in amino acids: CASRTSPPCGGGAGEQFF. The CDR3 DNA follows: TGCGCCAGCAGGACATCACCTCCGTGTGGCGGGGGGGCAGGTGAGCAGTTCTTC.

This clone was counted only a few times. The V and J genes are TRBV7-5 and TRBJ2-7; the table's D gene call, TRBD2, was not cross checked with the DNA. TRBV7-5 is labeled a pseudogene. CDR3 length: 13 residues. The CDR3 sequence: CASSLGLSSEQYF. The CDR3 DNA reads TGTGCCAGCAGCTTGGGACTGAGCTCCGAGCAGTACTTC.

The chain couples TRBV5-4 to TRBJ2-5; 7 bases are a match to TRBD1. CDR3 size: 13 residues. V was clipped by 5 bases and J by 4 bases; unmatched bases: 5. Germline V gene data show CDR1 as SGHNT and CDR2 as YYREEE (reference sequence). The CDR3 protein is CASSLNRGETQYF. The CDR3 coding sequence is TGTGCCAGCAGTCTGAACAGGGGAGAGACCCAGTACTTC.

This clone was counted only a few times. This sequence joins TRBV7-6 and TRBJ1-4; 7 nucleotides match TRBD1. CDR1 is SGHVS and CDR2 is FNYEAQ in the germline V gene. V lost 4 bases and J lost 13; bases outside the gene matches: 15. This CDR3 region has 15 residues. CDR3 nucleotides: TGTGCCAGCAGCTCCATCTCCGACTCGACAGGGCCACTGTTTTTT. It yields the protein CASSSISDSTGPLFF.

This clone was counted a few times. The chain joins TRBV6-6 to TRBJ2-7; 7 bases agree with TRBD2. The germline CDR1 and CDR2 sequences are MNHNY and SVGAGI (reference sequence). Unmatched junction bases numbered 16, after V lost 10 bases and J lost 7 bases. This CDR3 comprises 14 residues. The CDR3 protein is CAINQVAGVGEQYF. CDR3 DNA sequence: TGTGCCATCAACCAGGTGGCGGGAGTCGGGGAGCAGTACTTC.

The rearrangement uses TRBV19 and TRBJ1-4, with TRBD1 matching over 8 bases. Losses at the gene ends were 7 bases for V and 10 bases for J; bases not matched to a gene: 11. This CDR3 has 14 residues. The V gene's germline CDR1 is LNHDA and CDR2 SQIVND (reference sequence). CDR3 amino acids: CASTPDRDSRKLFF. CDR3 bases: TGTGCCAGTACCCCGGACAGGGATTCAAGAAAACTGTTTTTT. Based on the CDR3 plus reference TRBV19 and TRBJ1-4, the full variable domain is DGGITQSPKYLFRKEGQNVTLSCEQNLNHDAMYWYRQDPGQGLRLIYYSQIVNDFQKGDIAEGYSVSREKKESFPLTVTSAQKNPTAFYLCASTPDRDSRKLFFGSGTQLSVL.

This chain joins TRBV13 and TRBJ1-2; possibly TRBD1 for D (6 bases). This CDR3 is built from 15 residues. Trimming took off 5 bases at V and 6 bases at J, with 19 bases between the two ends. CDR1 is PRHDT, CDR2 FYEKMQ, per germline (reference sequence). In DNA form, the CDR3 reads TGTGCCAGCAGCCATACCCAGGGGCCGAAAGATGGCTACACCTTC. It specifies CASSHTQGPKDGYTF. Filled out from reference TRBV13 and TRBJ1-2, the complete variable domain reads AAGVIQSPRHLIKEKRETATLKCYPIPRHDTVYWYQQGPGQDPQFLISFYEKMQSDKGSIPDRFSAQQFSDYHSELNMSSLELGDSALYFCASSHTQGPKDGYTFGSGTRLTVV.

The rearrangement uses TRBV7-2 and TRBJ2-1, with no clear D. Germline-derived CDR1 and CDR2 are SGHTA and FQGNSA. V was cut by 5 bases and J by 6 bases, with 8 bases left in between. CDR3 length equals 12 residues. The CDR3 DNA reads as TGTGCCAGCAGCCCACTTATCAATGAGCAGTTCTTC. It yields the protein CASSPLINEQFF.